A single sample is the source of the 18 T cell receptor beta chains below, sequenced in a study of shared clonotypes between healthy human individuals. Libraries were prepared by immunoSEQ multiplex PCR; TCRdb keeps only in-frame clonotypes and omits some of them. The profile shows roughly 720,000 clones, around 90% of them singletons. The sequenced material came from memory CD8+ T cells from PBMCs. The sample's subset: CD45RO+ cells pooled with CCR7-negative TemRA cells. These TCRs come from a man younger than 30 in good health. Some clones in this sample may be carry-over from other donors' samples.

V usage is TRBV11-2 and J usage is TRBJ1-1; no reliable D call. There are 13 residues in the CDR3. The V end was cut by 1 base, the J end by 8 bases, with 11 bases between. Germline assignment: CDR1 SGHAT and CDR2 FQNNGV. DNA for the CDR3: TGTGCCAGCAGCTTAGGGGTCGTGACAGAAGCTTTCTTT. Its translation: CASSLGVVTEAFF. The full variable domain, in which reference TRBV11-2 and TRBJ1-1 provide the parts outside the CDR3, is EAGVAQSPRYKIIEKRQSVAFWCNPISGHATLYWYQQILGQGPKLLIQFQNNGVVDDSQLPKDRFSAERLKGVDSTLKIQPAKLEDSAVYLCASSLGVVTEAFFGQGTRLTVV.

A word on this clone: The sample has other DNA sequences that encode this CDR3 too. CDR3 residues: CASSLTGTAYGYTF. As DNA, the CDR3 is TGTGCCAGCAGCCTGACCGGGACAGCCTATGGCTACACCTTC. The chain carries TRBV7-9 and TRBJ1-2; 7 nucleotides line up with TRBD1. The V segment lost 5 bases and the J segment 4 bases; nucleotides outside the gene matches: 7. Germline V gene lookup returns CDR1 SEHNR and CDR2 FQNEAQ (reference sequence). This CDR3 has 14 amino acids.

The rearrangement uses TRBV9 and TRBJ2-1; D ambiguous. The CDR3 contains 14 residues. V shed 0 bases and J shed 4 bases, with 8 bases lying between them. Germline CDR1 reads SGDLS; CDR2 reads YYNGEE. CDR3 region: CASSVEGSYNEQFF. CDR3 coding DNA: TGTGCCAGCAGCGTAGAAGGCTCTTACAATGAGCAGTTCTTC.

The genes are TRBV4-1 and TRBJ1-5; 7 nucleotides align to TRBD1. This CDR3 contains 15 residues. In germline, CDR1 is MGHRA, CDR2 YSYEKL. V shed 6 bases, J shed 0 bases, and the junction held 5 bases outside the gene matches. This chain's CDR3 is CASSDRELSNQPQHF. CDR3 bases: TGCGCCAGCAGTGACAGGGAGCTTAGCAATCAGCCCCAGCATTTT.

The chain couples TRBV28 to TRBJ1-5; unclear D gene. CDR1 and CDR2 (germline): MDHEN, SYDVKM. CDR3 size: 14 residues. Trimming left V 2 bases short and J 4 bases short, with 9 bases between. The CDR3 DNA reads as TGTGCCAGCAGTTTAGAGGCCCTGAATCAGCCCCAGCATTTT. This gives the protein CASSLEALNQPQHF.

This chain uses TRBV28 with TRBJ2-5, with 9 positions matching TRBD2. The J segment lost 5 bases and the V segment lost 1 base, leaving 14 bases of the junction unmatched. This CDR3 is built from 18 residues. Germline lookup yields CDR1 MDHEN and CDR2 SYDVKM. CDR3: CASSLSPWASGIAETQYF. CDR3 coding DNA: TGTGCCAGCAGTTTATCCCCTTGGGCTAGCGGGATAGCGGAGACCCAGTACTTC.

This sequence joins TRBV12-5 and TRBJ2-4; the D is unclear. Germline V gene data show CDR1 as LGHNT and CDR2 as FRNRAP. The germline V and J ends were trimmed by 9 bases and 0 bases, with 3 bases remaining between them. There are 11 residues in the CDR3. The CDR3, as DNA: TGTGCTAGGCTAGCCAAAAACATTCAGTACTTC. This sequence encodes CARLAKNIQYF.

In regard to this clone: Within the sample, other DNA sequences also encode this same CDR3. This rearrangement joins TRBV27 to TRBJ2-1; D not certain. The germline V gene encodes CDR1 MNHEY and CDR2 SMNVEV (reference sequence). Trimming stripped 2 bases from V and 7 bases from J, with 6 bases between. The length of the CDR3 is 12 residues. This CDR3 reads CASSLGSNEQFF. The DNA for the CDR3 is TGTGCCAGCAGTTTAGGTTCGAATGAGCAGTTCTTC.

This chain uses TRBV28 with TRBJ1-5; D ambiguous. V was clipped by 2 bases and J by 4 bases, with 6 bases between them. CDR3 length: 13 residues. Germline V gene sequence: CDR1 MDHEN, CDR2 SYDVKM. CDR3 region: CASSLKSNQPQHF. The CDR3 coding sequence is TGTGCCAGCAGTTTAAAGTCTAATCAGCCCCAGCATTTT.

The CDR3: CASSDRVLCEETQYF. The CDR3 DNA reads TGTGCCAGCAGCGACAGGGTTTTATGCGAAGAGACCCAGTACTTC. V gene TRBV9 combines with J gene TRBJ2-5, with D perhaps TRBD1 (6 bases). This CDR3 has 15 residues. V lost 3 bases and J 3 bases, leaving 15 bases between the germline ends. Germline V lookup: CDR1 SGDLS, CDR2 YYNGEE.

The CDR3 nucleotides are TGTGCCAGGGGCGAAAACAGATTACTCTCTGGAAACACCATATATTTT. Residues: CARGENRLLSGNTIYF. The genes are TRBV2 and TRBJ1-3, with D unresolved. Germline-derived CDR1 and CDR2 are SNHLY and FYNNEI. V gave up 9 bases and J gave up 0 bases, with 18 bases separating them. This CDR3 region has 16 residues.

V gene TRBV28 combines with J gene TRBJ2-3; D possibly corresponds to TRBD1 (6 bases). Trimming cost V 6 bases and J 0 bases, with 16 bases left between them. Germline assignment: CDR1 MDHEN and CDR2 SYDVKM. The length of the CDR3 is 16 residues. CDR3 DNA: TGTGCCAGCAGCACGCCGGGACACGCTAGCACAGATACGCAGTATTTT. Translating it yields CASSTPGHASTDTQYF.

This chain joins TRBV7-6 and TRBJ1-2; D unresolved. The ends were cut back, 5 bases at V and 2 bases at J, with 18 bases in the middle. CDR1 SGHVS and CDR2 FNYEAQ come from the germline V gene. The CDR3 has 16 amino acids. The chain's CDR3 is CASSPEALSFNYGYTF. The CDR3 coding sequence is TGTGCCAGCAGCCCTGAGGCACTAAGTTTCAACTATGGCTACACCTTC.

This sequence joins TRBV9 and TRBJ2-7; 11 positions match TRBD2. The CDR3 has 16 amino acids. Trimming removed 4 bases from V and 5 bases from J; junction bases left unmatched: 11. Germline loops: CDR1 SGDLS, CDR2 YYNGEE. The CDR3: CASSPSGALAGDEQYF. The CDR3 coding sequence is TGTGCCAGCAGCCCCTCGGGGGCACTAGCGGGAGACGAGCAGTACTTC.

V and J are TRBV11-2 and TRBJ2-7, with 11 bases that match TRBD2. Germline V lookup: CDR1 SGHAT, CDR2 FQNNGV. The CDR3 spans 15 residues. The V segment lost 1 base and the J segment 5 bases; nucleotides outside the gene matches: 4. CDR3 region: CASSLVAGGPNEQYF. The CDR3 region has the DNA TGTGCCAGCAGCTTAGTAGCGGGAGGGCCCAACGAGCAGTACTTC.

The V gene is TRBV4-1, the J gene TRBJ2-7; D is unresolved. The CDR3 length is 14 residues. Trimming cost V 4 bases and J 9 bases, with 19 bases left between them. CDR1 is MGHRA and CDR2 is YSYEKL in the germline V gene. CDR3 amino acids: CASSPPGWSLRQYF. The CDR3, as DNA: TGCGCCAGCAGCCCCCCCGGGTGGAGCCTGAGGCAGTACTTC.

The chain joins TRBV12-1 to TRBJ2-5; TRBD2 is taken as the D call from the table, unchecked against the DNA. TRBV12-1 is given as a pseudogene. There are 16 residues in the CDR3. The CDR3 DNA sequence: TGTGCCAGCAGTCTAGGAGCGGGAGTTTTACAAGAGACCCAGTACTTC. It specifies CASSLGAGVLQETQYF.

The chain links TRBV5-1 to TRBJ2-1; TRBD1 agrees at 7 bases. Germline CDR1 is SGHRS and CDR2 is YFSETQ. CDR3 length: 13 amino acids. V was clipped by 3 bases and J by 5 bases; unmatched bases: 2. CDR3 amino acids: CASSSTGNNEQFF. The CDR3 bases are TGCGCCAGCAGCTCGACAGGGAACAATGAGCAGTTCTTC.